The 2 T cell receptor beta chains below all came from one sample that was sequenced in a study of OX40 agonist ivuxolimab in advanced cancers. Libraries were prepared by immunoSEQ multiplex PCR; TCRdb keeps only in-frame clonotypes and omits some of them. The table records about 31,000 clones, approximately 86% of them present only once. The sample consisted of CD4+ or CD8+ T cells sorted from blood, taken in a trial of the OX40 agonist ivuxolimab. These receptors all stem from an adult with an advanced solid tumor such as melanoma, head and neck, liver or kidney cancer.

V is TRBV21-1 and J is TRBJ2-3; TRBD1 is taken as the D call from the table, unchecked against the DNA. TRBV21-1 is a recognized pseudogene. This CDR3 has 16 residues. CDR3 region: CASSKVGTPSTDTQYF. CDR3 in DNA: TGTGCCAGCAGCAAAGTCGGGACACCTAGCACAGATACGCAGTATTTT.

The chain couples TRBV27 to TRBJ2-5, with D perhaps TRBD2 (6 bases). Germline V gene data show CDR1 as MNHEY and CDR2 as SMNVEV (reference sequence). V was pared by 8 bases and J by 2 bases, with 12 bases between. The CDR3 contains 13 residues. The CDR3: CASAGRLQETQYF. DNA for the CDR3: TGTGCCAGCGCGGGACGGCTGCAAGAGACCCAGTACTTC.